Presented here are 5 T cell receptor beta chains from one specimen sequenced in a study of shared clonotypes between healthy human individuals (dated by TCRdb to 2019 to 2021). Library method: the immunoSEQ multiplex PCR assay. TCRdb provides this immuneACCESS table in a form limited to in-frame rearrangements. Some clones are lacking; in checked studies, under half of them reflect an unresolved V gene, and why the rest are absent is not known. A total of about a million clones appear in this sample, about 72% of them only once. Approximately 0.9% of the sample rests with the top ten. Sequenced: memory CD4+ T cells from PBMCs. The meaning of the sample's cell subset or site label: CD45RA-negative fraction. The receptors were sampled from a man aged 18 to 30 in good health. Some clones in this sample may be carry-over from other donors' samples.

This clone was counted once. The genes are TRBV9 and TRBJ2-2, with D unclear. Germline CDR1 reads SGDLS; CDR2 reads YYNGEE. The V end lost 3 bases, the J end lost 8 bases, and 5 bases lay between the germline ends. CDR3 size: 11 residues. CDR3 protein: CASSEPGELFF. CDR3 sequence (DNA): TGTGCCAGCAGCGAGCCAGGGGAGCTGTTTTTT.

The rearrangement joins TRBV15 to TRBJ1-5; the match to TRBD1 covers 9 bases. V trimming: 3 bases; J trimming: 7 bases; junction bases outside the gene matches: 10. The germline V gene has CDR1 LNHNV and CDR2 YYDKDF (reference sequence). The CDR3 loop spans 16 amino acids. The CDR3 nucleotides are TGTGCCACCAGCAGGTTCGGGACAGGGACGGACCAGCCCCAGCATTTT. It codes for CATSRFGTGTDQPQHF.

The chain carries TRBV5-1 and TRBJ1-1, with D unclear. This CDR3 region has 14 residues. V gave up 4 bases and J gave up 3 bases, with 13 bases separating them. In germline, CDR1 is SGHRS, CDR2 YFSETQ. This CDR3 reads CASSPGIWDTEAFF. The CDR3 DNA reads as TGCGCCAGCAGCCCGGGAATCTGGGACACTGAAGCTTTCTTT.

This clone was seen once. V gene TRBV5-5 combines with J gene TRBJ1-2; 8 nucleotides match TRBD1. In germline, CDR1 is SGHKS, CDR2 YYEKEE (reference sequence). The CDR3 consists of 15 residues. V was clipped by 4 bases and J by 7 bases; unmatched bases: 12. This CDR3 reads CASSPAGQGASGYTF. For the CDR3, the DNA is TGTGCCAGCAGCCCGGCGGGGCAGGGGGCGAGTGGCTACACCTTC.

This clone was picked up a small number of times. CDR3 amino acids: CASSLKAQREQFF. The CDR3 DNA sequence: TGCGCCAGCAGCTTAAAAGCCCAGAGGGAGCAGTTCTTC. The chain recombines TRBV5-1 with TRBJ2-1; no clear D. The CDR3 runs 13 residues. Trimming removed 2 bases at V and 10 bases at J, with 13 bases between. Per the germline V gene, CDR1 is SGHRS and CDR2 is YFSETQ. The variable domain in full, with the rest retrieved from reference TRBV5-1 and TRBJ2-1, is KAGVTQTPRYLIKTRGQQVTLSCSPISGHRSVSWYQQTPGQGLQFLFEYFSETQRNKGNFPGRFSGRQFSNSRSEMNVSTLELGDSALYLCASSLKAQREQFFGPGTRLTVL.